Each of the 17 T cell receptor beta chains below was sequenced from the same sample in a study of blood T cell repertoires in COVID-19. Repertoires were generated with immunoSEQ multiplex PCR, while TCRdb's copy carries only in-frame clones and drops some. The top ten clones hold about an eighth of a sample with about 88,000 clones, approximately 87% of them seen once. The sequencing sample was made of peripheral blood. All receptors come from a human donor in a cohort sampled during active COVID-19.

The CDR3 DNA reads TGTGCCAGTAGTATAACAGGGATCGGAGGCGATGAGCAGTTCTTC. This sequence encodes CASSITGIGGDEQFF. V usage is TRBV19 and J usage is TRBJ2-1, with D tentatively TRBD1 (6 bases). Per germline, CDR1 LNHDA and CDR2 SQIVND (reference sequence). The V end was cut by 2 bases, the J end by 8 bases, with 16 bases between. The CDR3 sequence is 15 residues long.

The table lists this clone with a count of one. The chain is built from TRBV28 and TRBJ2-7, with D possibly being TRBD1 (6 bases). The V and J ends lost 8 bases and 3 bases respectively, with 20 bases between them. Germline V gene data show CDR1 as MDHEN and CDR2 as SYDVKM. The CDR3 extends over 15 amino acids. DNA of the CDR3: TGTGCCAGCGGGGGCGGTGTTAACAGATACTACGAGCAGTACTTC. Its protein product is CASGGGVNRYYEQYF.

The chain is built from TRBV5-1 and TRBJ2-7; D is perhaps TRBD2 (6 bases). This CDR3 contains 16 residues. Germline lookup yields CDR1 SGHRS and CDR2 YFSETQ. The V end was cut by 0 bases, the J end by 3 bases, with 16 bases between. CDR3 DNA: TGCGCCAGCAGCTTGGATCTCGGACTAACCCACTACGAGCAGTACTTC. This encodes CASSLDLGLTHYEQYF.

This sequence joins TRBV19 and TRBJ2-3; 14 positions agree with TRBD2. In germline, CDR1 is LNHDA, CDR2 SQIVND (reference sequence). This CDR3 comprises 17 residues. J gave up 4 bases and V 2 bases, and 5 bases lay outside the gene matches. The DNA for the CDR3 is TGTGCCAGTAGTATACGGACTAGCGGGAGGTTGGCAGATACGCAGTATTTT. Amino acids: CASSIRTSGRLADTQYF.

The genes are TRBV10-2 and TRBJ1-3, with 8 nucleotides matching TRBD1. V shed 3 bases and J 2 bases; nucleotides not matched to a gene: 0. The CDR3 has 14 residues. From germline, CDR1 is WSHSY and CDR2 SAAADI. The CDR3 DNA is TGCGCCAGCAGTGAACAGGGGGCTGGAAACACCATATATTTT. Protein product: CASSEQGAGNTIYF.

The chain couples TRBV19 to TRBJ1-2; D gene ambiguous. V gave up 3 bases and J gave up 3 bases, with 11 bases separating them. Germline V lookup: CDR1 LNHDA, CDR2 SQIVND (reference sequence). This CDR3 comprises 14 residues. CDR3 nucleotides: TGTGCCAGTAGTATCAATGGGCACGACTATGGCTACACCTTC. Its protein product is CASSINGHDYGYTF.

The chain is built from TRBV4-1 and TRBJ1-3; D is undetermined. Trimming left V 1 base short and J 4 bases short, with 14 bases between. Per germline, CDR1 MGHRA and CDR2 YSYEKL. This CDR3 comprises 16 residues. CDR3 DNA sequence: TGCGCCAGCAGCCAAGTTCCCGTTTCAGCGGGAAACACCATATATTTT. This translates into CASSQVPVSAGNTIYF.

The CDR3 DNA is TGTGCCAGCAGTGAGCCGGGAAGCTTGTCCGAAAAACTGTTTTTT. Its translation is CASSEPGSLSEKLFF. V and J are TRBV6-4 and TRBJ1-4; D gene unclear. From germline, CDR1 is MRHNA and CDR2 SNTAGT. Trimming left V 3 bases short and J 8 bases short, with 16 bases between. The CDR3 runs to 15 residues.

The V and J genes are TRBV3-1 (or the pseudogene TRBV3-2) and TRBJ2-7; 8 bases agree with TRBD1. There are 14 residues in the CDR3. Germline V CDR1 and CDR2: LGHDT, YNNKEL (reference sequence). The V segment lost 4 bases and the J segment 5 bases; nucleotides outside the gene matches: 7. CDR3 residues: CASSLRQGWNEQYF. CDR3 DNA: TGTGCCAGCAGCCTACGACAGGGGTGGAACGAGCAGTACTTC.

The chain links TRBV19 to TRBJ1-1, with D perhaps TRBD1 (5 bases). This CDR3 spans 14 amino acids. V dropped 6 bases and J dropped 5 bases, with 16 bases sitting between them. CDR1 and CDR2 from the germline V gene are LNHDA and SQIVND (reference sequence). CDR3 bases: TGTGCCAGTAGCCCGGGGGACGGGGAGACTGAAGCTTTCTTT. Translated, it gives CASSPGDGETEAFF.

The chain carries TRBV7-8 and TRBJ2-7, with 7 bases lining up with TRBD2. CDR1 is SGHVS, CDR2 FQNEAQ, per germline. J was trimmed by 0 bases and V by 4 bases; bases with no gene match: 9. The CDR3 spans 16 residues. This CDR3 is CASSSSLAVSSYEQYF. The CDR3 nucleotides read TGTGCCAGCAGCTCCAGTCTAGCGGTTAGCTCCTACGAGCAGTACTTC.

There are a few counts of this clone. The chain links TRBV2 to TRBJ2-7; 8 nucleotides line up with TRBD2. The V gene end was trimmed by 4 bases and the J gene end by 4 bases; junction bases not matched to a gene: 6. Germline loops: CDR1 SNHLY, CDR2 FYNNEI. This CDR3 is built from 14 residues. This chain's CDR3 is CASSGREVGYEQYF. In DNA, the CDR3 is TGTGCCAGCAGTGGGCGGGAGGTGGGGTACGAGCAGTACTTC.

The gene calls are TRBV19 and TRBJ1-1, with 12 bases fitting TRBD1. Germline-derived CDR1 and CDR2 are LNHDA and SQIVND (reference sequence). This CDR3 has 16 amino acids. V shed 6 bases, J shed 7 bases, and the junction held 12 bases outside the gene matches. The CDR3 loop reads CASRDRDRGRGGEAFF. DNA for the CDR3: TGTGCCAGTAGAGACCGGGACAGGGGGCGCGGTGGTGAAGCTTTCTTT.

The chain combines TRBV30 with TRBJ2-3; 12 bases are shared with TRBD2. CDR3 length: 15 amino acids. CDR1 is GTSNPN and CDR2 is SVGIG in the germline V gene (reference sequence). V was clipped by 3 bases and J by 2 bases; unmatched bases: 3. The CDR3 loop is CAWSRLAGVTDTQYF. CDR3 nucleotides: TGTGCCTGGAGCCGACTAGCGGGGGTCACAGATACGCAGTATTTT.

This chain links TRBV5-4 with TRBJ1-1; the D gene is possibly TRBD1 (6 bases). Germline values: CDR1 SGHNT, CDR2 YYREEE (reference sequence). This CDR3 has 17 amino acids. Between the trimmed V and J ends, which lost 5 bases and 3 bases, there was a span of 23 bases. CDR3 sequence (DNA): TGTGCCAGCAGTGGACTCTACAAGGGAGGGGGTGACACTGAAGCTTTCTTT. This gives the protein CASSGLYKGGGDTEAFF.

The chain joins TRBV19 to TRBJ1-1; D gene unclear. V shed 3 bases and J shed 5 bases, with 13 bases lying between them. The germline V gene has CDR1 LNHDA and CDR2 SQIVND (reference sequence). The CDR3 has 14 amino acids. CDR3 in amino acids: CASSMSRERTEAFF. CDR3 bases: TGTGCCAGTAGTATGAGCCGGGAACGAACTGAAGCTTTCTTT.

This clone was counted a single time. The chain joins TRBV5-1 to TRBJ1-1; D remains unclear. In germline, CDR1 is SGHRS, CDR2 YFSETQ. The CDR3 spans 13 residues. V lost 6 bases to trimming and J lost 2 bases, with 11 bases between them. Written as DNA, the CDR3 is TGCGCCAGCAAGAATTCGGGTAACACTGAAGCTTTCTTT. Its translation: CASKNSGNTEAFF. The variable domain in full, with the rest retrieved from reference TRBV5-1 and TRBJ1-1, is KAGVTQTPRYLIKTRGQQVTLSCSPISGHRSVSWYQQTPGQGLQFLFEYFSETQRNKGNFPGRFSGRQFSNSRSEMNVSTLELGDSALYLCASKNSGNTEAFFGQGTRLTVV.